Listed below are T cell receptor beta chains from one sample, sequenced in a study of OX40 agonist ivuxolimab in advanced cancers. Only in-frame clones appear in the TCRdb table, and some are missing; sequencing was by immunoSEQ multiplex PCR. This sample carries around 41,000 clones, 75% to 90% of them seen once, and the ten largest clones take approximately 0.52%. The sequencing here drew on CD4+ or CD8+ T cells sorted from blood, taken in a trial of the OX40 agonist ivuxolimab. These receptors all come from an adult with an advanced solid tumor such as melanoma, head and neck, liver or kidney cancer. Both conserved end residues are part of each CDR3. A D gene is named only where the DNA matches it firmly. A row's size may be missing; if present it is once, few, many or a size class.

>TRBV9|.|.|TRBJ1-2|13
CASSVTVNYGYTF
TGTGCCAGCAGCGTTACAGTTAACTATGGCTACACCTTC
>TRBV27|.|.|TRBJ2-7|11
CASNMGSEQYF
TGTGCCAGCAATATGGGGAGCGAGCAGTACTTC
>TRBV5-1|.|TRBD1|TRBJ2-6|16
CASSFEQGTGANVLTF
TGCGCCAGCAGCTTCGAACAGGGGACTGGGGCCAACGTCCTGACTTTC
>TRBV11-2|.|.|TRBJ2-7|16
CASSLGRGANQLETYF
TGTGCCAGCAGCTTGGGCAGAGGAGCGAACCAACTTGAAACGTACTTC
>TRBV11-2|.|.|TRBJ1-2|13
CASSLNIADGYTF
TGTGCCAGCAGCCTAAATATCGCCGATGGGTACACCTTC
>TRBV5-1|.|TRBD1|TRBJ2-3|18
CASSLEGQTPPSTDTQYF
TGCGCCAGCAGCTTGGAGGGACAGACTCCACCTAGCACAGATACGCAGTATTTT
>TRBV5-1|.|.|TRBJ1-4|14
CASSFYGENEKLFF
TGCGCCAGCAGCTTCTACGGAGAAAATGAAAAACTGTTTTTT
>TRBV19|.|.|TRBJ2-5|11
CASRGGETQYF
TGTGCCAGTAGGGGTGGGGAGACCCAGTACTTC
>TRBV9|.|.|TRBJ2-2|13
CASSVVTSGELFF
TGTGCCAGCAGCGTAGTGACGTCCGGGGAGCTGTTTTTT
>TRBV7-2|.|TRBD1|TRBJ1-6|15
CASGGQGSYNSPLHF
TGTGCCAGCGGGGGACAGGGGTCCTATAATTCACCCCTCCACTTT
>TRBV27|.|.|TRBJ1-2|13
CASSLEGGAGYTF
TGTGCCAGCAGTTTGGAGGGCGGGGCCGGCTACACCTTC
>TRBV4-2|.|.|TRBJ1-6|15
CASSQDPGNNSPLHF
TGTGCCAGCAGCCAAGATCCCGGGAATAATTCACCCCTCCACTTT
>TRBV5-1|.|.|TRBJ2-2|15
CASSLGGRGTGELFF
TGCGCCAGCAGCTTGGGAGGGCGTGGCACCGGGGAGCTGTTTTTT
>TRBV18|.|.|TRBJ1-1|17
CASSPYMVTTGGTEAFF
TGTGCCAGCTCACCCTACATGGTTACGACGGGGGGCACTGAAGCTTTCTTT
>TRBV2|.|TRBD1|TRBJ1-2|14
CASSPTGGMNGYTF
TGTGCCAGCAGCCCGACAGGGGGCATGAATGGCTACACCTTC
>TRBV7-9|.|.|TRBJ2-7|14
CASSRKGGGYEQYF
TGTGCCAGCAGCCGCAAAGGGGGGGGCTACGAGCAGTACTTC
>TRBV9|.|.|TRBJ2-1|15
CASSVEWGAHNEQFF
TGTGCCAGCAGCGTAGAGTGGGGGGCCCACAATGAGCAGTTCTTC
>TRBV18|.|.|TRBJ1-1|16
CASSPPAGGMNTEAFF
TGTGCCAGCTCACCACCCGCGGGGGGGATGAACACTGAAGCTTTCTTT
>TRBV18|.|TRBD2|TRBJ2-3|15
CASSVPGLVADTQYF
TGTGCCAGCTCAGTGCCGGGACTAGTTGCAGATACGCAGTATTTT
>TRBV9|.|.|TRBJ1-1|15
CASSPGGAVNTEAFF
TGTGCCAGCAGCCCCGGGGGGGCCGTGAACACTGAAGCTTTCTTT
>TRBV7-3|once|.|TRBJ2-5|13
CASSAGRLETQYF
TGTGCCAGCAGCGCGGGTCGACTAGAGACCCAGTACTTC
>TRBV2|.|.|TRBJ1-3|12
CASTEYGNTIYF
TGTGCCAGCACTGAGTACGGAAACACCATATATTTT
>TRBV7-9|.|.|TRBJ1-4|13
CASSSVGLEKLFF
TGTGCCAGCAGTTCGGTCGGGCTTGAAAAACTGTTTTTT
>TRBV5-1|.|.|TRBJ1-2|14
CASSLEGIVYGYTF
TGCGCCAGCAGCTTGGAAGGGATAGTCTATGGCTACACCTTC
>TRBV6-6|.|.|TRBJ1-1|14
CASSYSMRYTEAFF
TGTGCCAGCAGTTACTCGATGAGATACACTGAAGCTTTCTTT
>TRBV19|.|TRBD1|TRBJ2-1|14
CASKKGAKGNEQFF
TGTGCCAGTAAGAAGGGGGCTAAGGGGAATGAGCAGTTCTTC
>TRBV2|.|TRBD2|TRBJ2-5|14
CASRGGTSVETQYF
TGTGCCAGCAGGGGGGGGACTAGTGTGGAGACCCAGTACTTC
>TRBV7-3|once|.|TRBJ2-2|15
CASSFNPGNTGELFF
TGTGCCAGCAGCTTTAACCCAGGGAACACCGGGGAGCTGTTTTTT
>TRBV6-6|.|.|TRBJ2-7|14
CASSSGGNSYEQYF
TGTGCCAGCAGTAGTGGGGGGAACTCCTACGAGCAGTACTTC
>TRBV5-4|.|TRBD2|TRBJ2-1|17
CASSYGLAGGPRNEQFF
TGTGCCAGCAGCTACGGACTAGCGGGGGGGCCTAGGAATGAGCAGTTCTTC
>TRBV7-2|.|.|TRBJ1-3|15
CASSLQALSGNTIYF
TGTGCCAGCAGCTTACAGGCCCTCTCTGGAAACACCATATATTTT
>TRBV5-4|.|.|TRBJ1-5|15
CASSLDRASNQPQHF
TGTGCCAGCAGCTTGGACAGGGCGAGCAATCAGCCCCAGCATTTT
>TRBV20-1|.|.|TRBJ2-3|11
CSAAHTDTQYF
TGCAGTGCTGCCCACACAGATACGCAGTATTTT
>TRBV5-4|.|.|TRBJ2-7|14
CASSNPDFAYEQYF
TGTGCCAGCAGCAATCCTGACTTCGCCTACGAGCAGTACTTC
>TRBV18|.|.|TRBJ1-6|15
CASSPGSSYNSPLHF
TGTGCCAGCTCCCCAGGTAGCTCCTATAATTCACCCCTCCACTTT
>TRBV14|.|.|TRBJ2-6|18
CASSPQGWRYSGANVLTF
TGTGCCAGCAGCCCGCAGGGCTGGAGATACTCTGGGGCCAACGTCCTGACTTTC
>TRBV10-1|once|.|TRBJ2-3|12
CASGTVPDTQYF
TGCGCCAGCGGCACGGTTCCAGATACGCAGTATTTT
>TRBV2|.|.|TRBJ1-2|12
CASSTGPRGYTF
TGTGCCAGCAGTACCGGACCCCGTGGCTACACCTTC
>TRBV28|.|TRBD1|TRBJ2-7|14
CASSRDRGYYEQYF
TGTGCCAGCAGTCGAGACAGGGGGTACTACGAGCAGTACTTC
>TRBV5-1|.|.|TRBJ2-5|10
CASPEETQYF
TGCGCCAGCCCAGAAGAGACCCAGTACTTC
>TRBV12-2|.|.|TRBJ2-7|17
CASRSPWPSLVTYEQYF
TGTGCAAGTCGCTCCCCCTGGCCCAGCTTAGTGACCTACGAGCAGTACTTC